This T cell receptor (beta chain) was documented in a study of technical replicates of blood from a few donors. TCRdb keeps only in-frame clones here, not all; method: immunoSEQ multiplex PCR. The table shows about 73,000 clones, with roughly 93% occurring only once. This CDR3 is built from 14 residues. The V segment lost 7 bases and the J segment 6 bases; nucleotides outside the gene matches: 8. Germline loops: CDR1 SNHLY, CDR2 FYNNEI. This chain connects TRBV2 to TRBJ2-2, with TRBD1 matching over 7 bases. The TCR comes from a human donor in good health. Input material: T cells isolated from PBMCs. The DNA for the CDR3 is TGTGCCAGCACCACCCGACAGGGATCCGGGGAGCTGTTTTTT. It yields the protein CASTTRQGSGELFF.